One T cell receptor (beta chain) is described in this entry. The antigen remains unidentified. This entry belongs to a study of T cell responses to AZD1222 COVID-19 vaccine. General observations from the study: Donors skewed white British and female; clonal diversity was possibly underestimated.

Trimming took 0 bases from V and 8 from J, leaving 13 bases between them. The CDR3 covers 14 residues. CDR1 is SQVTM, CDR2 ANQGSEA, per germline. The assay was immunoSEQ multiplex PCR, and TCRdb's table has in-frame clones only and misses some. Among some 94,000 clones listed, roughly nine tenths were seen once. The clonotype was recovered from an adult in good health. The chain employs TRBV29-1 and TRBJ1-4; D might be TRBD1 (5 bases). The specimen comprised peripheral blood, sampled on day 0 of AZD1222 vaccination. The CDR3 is CSVEDLRGSEKLFF. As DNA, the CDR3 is TGCAGCGTTGAAGATCTTCGGGGGTCCGAAAAACTGTTTTTT.